This TCR beta chain was found in a study of blood T cell repertoires in COVID-19. The CDR3 is 17 amino acids. The table came from immunoSEQ multiplex PCR; TCRdb's copy has only in-frame clones and leaves some out. The data hold some 30,000 clones, with approximately 87% observed a single time. The rearrangement joins TRBV21-1 to TRBJ2-7; no DNA check was done on the table's D call, TRBD1. TRBV21-1 is listed as a pseudogene. The sequence was obtained from a human donor in a cohort sampled during active COVID-19. Sequencing was done on a sample of peripheral blood. The CDR3 bases are TGTGCCAGCAAAGAGACAGGGTGTAGTTTTGTAGGCTACGAGCAGTACTTC. It is translated as CASKETGCSFVGYEQYF.